This T cell receptor beta chain originates from a study of shared clonotypes between healthy human individuals. Study summary: Each donor's CD4 naive and CD4 memory cells filled three plates apiece, CD8 naive two, and CD8 memory one.

Whole-study findings and limits: Of the naive CD4 clonotypes, 4% to 5% were shared across four donors. On the whole, naive subsets had larger estimated richness than memory subsets had.

A word on this clone: What it recognizes is unknown.

TCRdb's copy holds only in-frame clones and misses some; the assay was immunoSEQ multiplex PCR. The sample has about 2.4 million clones; more than 85% are singletons. Between the trimmed V and J ends, which lost 0 bases and 4 bases, there was a span of 4 bases. From germline, CDR1 is GTSNPN and CDR2 SVGIG (reference sequence). There are 11 residues in the CDR3. Investigators divided CD4+ cells into CD45RA+ naive and CD45RA-negative memory subsets. The rearrangement uses TRBV30 and TRBJ2-7; D is unclear. This receptor was obtained from a man aged 18 to 29 in good health. Some clones in this sample may be carry-over from other donors' samples. Specimen: naive CD4+ T cells from PBMCs. Indicated subset: CD45RA+ positively selected. CDR3 in DNA: TGTGCCTGGAGTGTATGGTACGAGCAGTACTTC. Translating gives CAWSVWYEQYF.